This T cell receptor (beta chain) was sequenced during a study of T cells in Graves' hyperthyroidism and ophthalmopathy. Broader study findings: A model built on 13 V-J features separated ophthalmopathy from stable hyperthyroidism.

From RNA transcripts, TCR beta CDR3 regions were amplified. A set of HTBI primers served as the primers for a first-round RT-PCR of the TCR CDR3. TCRdb reprocessed the multiplex PCR reads via MiXCR and lists one record per CDR3 protein. The sample lists 380,000 or so distinct CDR3 sequences; 14% were seen once. Diagnoses used clinical symptoms, serum thyroxine and TRAb, thyroid ultrasound and orbital computed tomography. Per germline, CDR1 SGHAT and CDR2 FQNNGV. There are 16 residues in the CDR3. Trimming removed 1 base at V and 9 bases at J, with 19 bases between. Details on this clonotype: Its antigen is not identified.

This TCR was sampled from a woman aged 30 to 39 with Graves' hyperthyroidism. The chain links TRBV11-2 to TRBJ1-5; a weak D match, TRBD1 (5 bases). The sequencing sample was made of blood. The DNA of the CDR3 is TGTGCCAGCAGCTTAGGTCTAGGGCGGCACGGGGGGCCCCAGCATTTT. Its translation is CASSLGLGRHGGPQHF.